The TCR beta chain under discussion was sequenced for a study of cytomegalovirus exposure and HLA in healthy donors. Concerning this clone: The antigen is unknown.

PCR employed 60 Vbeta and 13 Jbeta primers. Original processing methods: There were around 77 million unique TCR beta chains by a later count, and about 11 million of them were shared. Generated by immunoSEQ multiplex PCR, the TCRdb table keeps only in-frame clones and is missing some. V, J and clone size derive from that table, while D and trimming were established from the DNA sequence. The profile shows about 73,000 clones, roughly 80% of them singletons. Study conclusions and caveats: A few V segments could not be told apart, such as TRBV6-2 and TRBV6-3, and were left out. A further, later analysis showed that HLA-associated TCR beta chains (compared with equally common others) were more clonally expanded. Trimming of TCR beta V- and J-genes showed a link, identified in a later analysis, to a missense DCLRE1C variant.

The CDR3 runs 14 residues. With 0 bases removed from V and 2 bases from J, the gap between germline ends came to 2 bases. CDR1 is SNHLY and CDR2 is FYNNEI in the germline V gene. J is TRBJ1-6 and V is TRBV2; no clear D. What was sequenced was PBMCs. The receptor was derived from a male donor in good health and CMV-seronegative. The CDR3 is CASSEATYNSPLHF. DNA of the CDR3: TGTGCCAGCAGTGAAGCTACCTATAATTCACCCCTCCACTTT.